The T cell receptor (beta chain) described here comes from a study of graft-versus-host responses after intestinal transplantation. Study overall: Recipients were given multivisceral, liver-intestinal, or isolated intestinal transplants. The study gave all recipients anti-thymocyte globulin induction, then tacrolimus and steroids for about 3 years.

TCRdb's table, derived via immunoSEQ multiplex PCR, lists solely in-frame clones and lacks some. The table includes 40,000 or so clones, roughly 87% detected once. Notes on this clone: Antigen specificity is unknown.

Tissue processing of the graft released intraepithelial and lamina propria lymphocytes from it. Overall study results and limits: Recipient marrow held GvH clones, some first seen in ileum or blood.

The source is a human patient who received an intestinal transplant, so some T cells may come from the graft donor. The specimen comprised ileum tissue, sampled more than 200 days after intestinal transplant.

The CDR3 DNA reads as TGTGCCAGCAGCTTTCGAAAAAGCACAGATACGCAGTATTTT. This codes for CASSFRKSTDTQYF. The rearrangement joins TRBV7-2 to TRBJ2-3; no reliable D call. The germline gives CDR1 SGHTA, CDR2 FQGNSA. With 3 bases removed from V and 0 bases from J, the gap between germline ends came to 7 bases. CDR3 length: 14 residues.